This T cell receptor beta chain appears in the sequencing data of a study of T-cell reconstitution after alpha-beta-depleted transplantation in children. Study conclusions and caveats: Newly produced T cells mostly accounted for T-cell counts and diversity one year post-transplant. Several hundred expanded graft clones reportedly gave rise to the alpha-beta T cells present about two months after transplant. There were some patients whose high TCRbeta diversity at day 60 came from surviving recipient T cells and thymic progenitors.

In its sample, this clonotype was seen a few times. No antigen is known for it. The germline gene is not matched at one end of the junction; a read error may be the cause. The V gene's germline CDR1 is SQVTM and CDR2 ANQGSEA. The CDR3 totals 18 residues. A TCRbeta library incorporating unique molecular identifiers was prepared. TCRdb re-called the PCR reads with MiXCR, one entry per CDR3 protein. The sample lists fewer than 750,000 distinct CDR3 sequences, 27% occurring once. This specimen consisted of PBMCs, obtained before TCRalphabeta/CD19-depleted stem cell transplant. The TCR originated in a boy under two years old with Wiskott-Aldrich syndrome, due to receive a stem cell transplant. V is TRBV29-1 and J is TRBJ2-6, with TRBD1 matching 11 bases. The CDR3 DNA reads TGCAGCGCTTGGACAGGGGGCGTGGGTCCTTTTGGGGCCAACGGCCTGACTTTC. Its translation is CSAWTGGVGPFGANGLTF.